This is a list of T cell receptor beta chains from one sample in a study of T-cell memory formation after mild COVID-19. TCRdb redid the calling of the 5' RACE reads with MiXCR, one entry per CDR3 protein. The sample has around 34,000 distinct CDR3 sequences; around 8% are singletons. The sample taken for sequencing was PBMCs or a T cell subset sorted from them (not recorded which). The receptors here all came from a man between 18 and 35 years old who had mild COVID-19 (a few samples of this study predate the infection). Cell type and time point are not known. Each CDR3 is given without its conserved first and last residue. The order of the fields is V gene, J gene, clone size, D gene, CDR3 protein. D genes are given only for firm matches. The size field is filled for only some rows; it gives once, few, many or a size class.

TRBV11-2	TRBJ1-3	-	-	ASSLGPPQPIY
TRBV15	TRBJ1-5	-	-	ATSREASNSNQPQH
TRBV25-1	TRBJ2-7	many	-	ASSEYVEQY
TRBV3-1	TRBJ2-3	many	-	ASSLRGPDTQY
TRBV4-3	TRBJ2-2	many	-	ASSQVGGGPGELF
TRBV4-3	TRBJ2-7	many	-	ASSQEVPGPAYEQY
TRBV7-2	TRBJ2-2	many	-	ASSSPDGGWYTGELF
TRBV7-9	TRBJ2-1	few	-	ASSPTSGVGYNEQF
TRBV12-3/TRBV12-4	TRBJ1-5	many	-	ASSLMAGPRQPQH
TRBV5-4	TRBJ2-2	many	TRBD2	ASRLGGADTGELF
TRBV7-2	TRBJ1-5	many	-	ASSLAGSNQPQH
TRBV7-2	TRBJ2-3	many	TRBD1	ASSPSSGQGSTQY
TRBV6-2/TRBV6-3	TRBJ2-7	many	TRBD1	ASSWTGRRYEQY
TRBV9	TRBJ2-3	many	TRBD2	ASSVLSGGADTQY
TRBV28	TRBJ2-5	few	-	ASSLGDRANRETQY
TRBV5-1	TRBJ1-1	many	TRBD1	ASRLGQLENTEAF
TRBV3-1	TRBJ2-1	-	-	ASSQGWGVTYNEQF
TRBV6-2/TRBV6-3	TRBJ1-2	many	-	ASSYWQGQGYT
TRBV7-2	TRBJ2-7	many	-	ASSLSGGDVYEQY
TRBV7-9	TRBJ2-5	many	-	ASSLAGKETQY
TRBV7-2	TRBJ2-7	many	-	ASTPGSSYEQY
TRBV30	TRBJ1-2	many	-	AWTPGGYGYT
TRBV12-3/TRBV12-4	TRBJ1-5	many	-	ASSLGYVSNQPQH
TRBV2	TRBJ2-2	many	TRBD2	ASSILAGTGELF
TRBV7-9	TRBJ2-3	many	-	ASSPLGGGQDTQY
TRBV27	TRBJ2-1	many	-	ASLVWPNTYNEQF
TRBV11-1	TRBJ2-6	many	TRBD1	ASRSSTTGPSGANVLT
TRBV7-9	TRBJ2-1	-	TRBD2	ASSPAGWTSGRANEQF
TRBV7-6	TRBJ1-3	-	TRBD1	ASSPRGQLSSGNTIY
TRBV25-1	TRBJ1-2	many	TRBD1	ASSEGQGYGYT
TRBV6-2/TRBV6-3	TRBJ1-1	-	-	ASSRTGWDTEAF
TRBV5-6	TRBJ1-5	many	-	ASSLQGLGNQPQH
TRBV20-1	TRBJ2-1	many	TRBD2	SARPPGGIHEQF
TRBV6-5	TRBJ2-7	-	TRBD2	ASSRGREGLAYEQY
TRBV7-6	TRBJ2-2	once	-	ASSLGLGSPSNTGELF
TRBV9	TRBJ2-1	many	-	ASSGTNNEQF
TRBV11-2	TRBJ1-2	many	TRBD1	ASSFQGQGTYGYT
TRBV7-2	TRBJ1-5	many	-	ASSPFDRQPQH
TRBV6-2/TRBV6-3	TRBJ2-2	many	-	ASSPPNLLTGELF
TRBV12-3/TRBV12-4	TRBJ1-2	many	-	ASRTHNRRNYGYT
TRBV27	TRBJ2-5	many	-	ASSHDRIQETQY
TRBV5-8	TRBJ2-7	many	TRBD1	ASRQGDLNRLAYEQY
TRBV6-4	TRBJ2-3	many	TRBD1	ASSRGTGSTDTQY
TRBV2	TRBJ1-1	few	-	ASSGGSPGGAF
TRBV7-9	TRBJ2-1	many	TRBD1	ASSHTGDEQF
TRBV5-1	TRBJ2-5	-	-	ASSLVETQY
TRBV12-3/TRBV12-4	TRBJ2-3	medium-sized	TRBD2	ASSYGGAGDTQY
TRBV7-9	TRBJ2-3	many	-	ASSPLASGTDTQY
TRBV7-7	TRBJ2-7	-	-	ASSLGSGSSYEQY
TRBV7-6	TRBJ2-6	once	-	ASSPYTQGAGANVLT
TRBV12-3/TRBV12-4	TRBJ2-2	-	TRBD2	ASSDGLAGKDGELF
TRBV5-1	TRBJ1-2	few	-	ASSLSGGAYYGYT
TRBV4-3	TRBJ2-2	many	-	ASSRVLRRANTGELF